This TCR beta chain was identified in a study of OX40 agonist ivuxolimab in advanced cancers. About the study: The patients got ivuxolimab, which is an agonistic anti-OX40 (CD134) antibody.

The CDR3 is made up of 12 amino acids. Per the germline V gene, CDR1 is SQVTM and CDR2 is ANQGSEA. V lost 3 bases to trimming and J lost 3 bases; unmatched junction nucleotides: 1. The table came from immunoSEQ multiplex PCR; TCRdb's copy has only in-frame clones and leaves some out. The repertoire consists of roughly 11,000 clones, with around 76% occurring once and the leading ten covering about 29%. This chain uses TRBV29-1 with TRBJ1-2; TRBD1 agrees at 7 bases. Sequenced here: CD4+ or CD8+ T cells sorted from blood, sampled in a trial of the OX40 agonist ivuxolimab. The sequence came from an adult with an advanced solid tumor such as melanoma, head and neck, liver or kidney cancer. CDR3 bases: TGCAGCGTTGACACAGGGGACTATGGCTACACCTTC. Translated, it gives CSVDTGDYGYTF.